Below are 5 T cell receptor beta chains sequenced from a single sample in a study of T-cell memory formation after mild COVID-19 (dated by TCRdb to the early 2020s). Library prep was done by 5' RACE. The instrument was an Illumina NovaSeq 6000. TCRdb trimmed public reads at Q25 via fastp, called clones via MiXCR and kept in-frame beta chains. A single entry per CDR3 protein holds the most common genes and DNA from its merged rows. This sample gives around 470,000 distinct CDR3 sequences in total; 15% to 20% of them show up just once. Jointly, the top ten make up 8.4% of the sample. Sequencing input: PBMCs or a T cell subset sorted from them (not recorded which). The receptors come from an adult woman who had mild COVID-19 (a few samples of this study predate the infection). The sample titles of this study are shuffled in the database, so cell type and time point are left out; the donor was told from shared clones.

This clonotype was seen a handful of times. This chain uses TRBV5-1 with TRBJ2-5, with D unresolved. Germline V gene lookup returns CDR1 SGHRS and CDR2 YFSETQ. The V end was cut by 3 bases, the J end by 1 base, with 13 bases between. This CDR3 comprises 15 residues. The CDR3 loop reads CASSSAPTVQETQYF. The CDR3 nucleotides read TGCGCCAGCAGCTCAGCCCCGACTGTCCAAGAGACCCAGTACTTC.

This clonotype appeared a few times. This chain links TRBV18 with TRBJ2-7; D call uncertain. Germline V gene sequence: CDR1 KGHSH, CDR2 LQKENI. The CDR3 is made up of 12 amino acids. The V and J ends lost 6 bases and 5 bases respectively, with 11 bases between them. The CDR3 DNA sequence: TGTGCCAGCTCTCCCAACCCCCACGAGCAGTACTTC. Amino acids: CASSPNPHEQYF.

Here the CDR3 reads CASRGPGQMQYF. CDR3 bases: TGTGCCAGCAGAGGGCCGGGACAGATGCAGTACTTC. The gene calls are TRBV6-5 and TRBJ2-7; 7 bases are a match to TRBD1. CDR3 length: 12 residues. Unmatched junction bases numbered 8, after V lost 6 bases and J lost 9 bases. Germline CDR1 MNHEY, CDR2 SVGAGI.

This clonotype was seen a handful of times. In DNA, the CDR3 is TGTGCCTGGATTGACAAATCCTTCTCCGGGGCCAACGTCCTGACTTTC. This gives the protein CAWIDKSFSGANVLTF. The chain carries TRBV30 and TRBJ2-6; D gene ambiguous. Trimming took off 4 bases at V and 4 bases at J, with 17 bases between the two ends. Germline CDR1 is GTSNPN and CDR2 is SVGIG (reference sequence). The CDR3 runs to 16 residues.

V gene TRBV12-3 or TRBV12-4 combines with J gene TRBJ2-7; D is ambiguous. Deletions cut 2 bases from V and 2 bases from J, with 16 bases between. This CDR3 has 16 amino acids. Here the CDR3 reads CASSLIWSGAAYEQYF. CDR3 nucleotides: TGTGCCAGCAGTTTAATCTGGTCTGGAGCAGCCTACGAGCAGTACTTC.